The 16 T cell receptor beta chains given below trace back to one sample, sequenced in a study of T cell responses to AZD1222 COVID-19 vaccine. Using immunoSEQ multiplex PCR, the repertoire was profiled, and TCRdb retains in-frame clones only, with some absent. The data contain 130,000 to 150,000 clones, more than 85% of them singletons. Source: peripheral blood, taken on day 0 of AZD1222 vaccination. These receptors were obtained from an adult in good health.

The chain couples TRBV5-6 to TRBJ2-7; 9 nucleotides agree with TRBD2. J lost 3 bases, V lost 4 bases, and 8 bases had no gene match. This CDR3 has 15 amino acids. The germline CDR1 and CDR2 sequences are SGHDT and YYEEEE. In DNA, the CDR3 is TGTGCCAGCAGCGCCCCAAGCGGGAGGCTCTACGAGCAGTACTTC. Protein sequence: CASSAPSGRLYEQYF.

V gene TRBV5-1 combines with J gene TRBJ1-4; 7 bases map to TRBD1. This CDR3 has 16 amino acids. V gave up 5 bases and J gave up 0 bases; unmatched junction bases: 7. Germline-derived CDR1 and CDR2 are SGHRS and YFSETQ. CDR3 residues: CASRLGTVATNEKLFF. CDR3 nucleotides: TGCGCCAGCAGGCTGGGGACAGTTGCAACTAATGAAAAACTGTTTTTT.

The chain links TRBV7-9 to TRBJ2-5; unclear D gene. Germline CDR1 and CDR2: SEHNR and FQNEAQ (reference sequence). The CDR3 totals 15 residues. V was cut by 8 bases and J by 2 bases, with 18 bases left in between. CDR3 region: CASRRSGRTQETQYF. The CDR3, as DNA: TGTGCCAGCCGGCGGTCCGGGCGAACACAAGAGACCCAGTACTTC.

The rearrangement links TRBV6-4 to TRBJ1-5; 9 bases are a match to TRBD1. CDR1 is MRHNA, CDR2 SNTAGT, per germline. The V segment lost 2 bases and the J segment 7 bases; nucleotides outside the gene matches: 6. The length of the CDR3 is 15 residues. The CDR3 loop reads CASSDGDRVRQPQHF. The CDR3 coding sequence is TGTGCCAGCAGTGACGGGGACAGGGTCAGACAGCCCCAGCATTTT.

This clone was observed once. The chain links TRBV28 to TRBJ1-2; 8 nucleotides agree with TRBD1. J lost 4 bases, V lost 5 bases, and 6 bases had no gene match. This CDR3 has 14 residues. The germline CDR1 and CDR2 sequences are MDHEN and SYDVKM. In DNA form, the CDR3 reads TGTGCCAGCAGTCAGGGGGCGGTGGGCTATGGCTACACCTTC. Protein sequence: CASSQGAVGYGYTF.

The chain links TRBV28 to TRBJ1-2, with 10 bases identical to TRBD1. Germline lookup yields CDR1 MDHEN and CDR2 SYDVKM. J was trimmed by 6 bases and V by 6 bases; bases with no gene match: 1. The CDR3 has 12 amino acids. Here the CDR3 DNA reads TGTGCCAGCAGCGGGACAGGGGATGGCTACACCTTC. It codes for CASSGTGDGYTF.

This clone was observed once. This chain connects TRBV9 to TRBJ1-5, with 12 bases fitting TRBD1. V shed 4 bases and J 3 bases; nucleotides not matched to a gene: 14. The CDR3 is 19 residues long. Per germline, CDR1 SGDLS and CDR2 YYNGEE. In DNA, the CDR3 is TGTGCCAGCAGCCCGGGGGGACAGGGGGCGTTCTGGTTCAATCAGCCCCAGCATTTT. This encodes CASSPGGQGAFWFNQPQHF.

This chain uses TRBV7-2 with TRBJ2-2; the match to TRBD2 covers 10 bases. The J segment lost 4 bases and the V segment lost 4 bases, leaving 9 bases of the junction unmatched. The CDR3 contains 17 residues. The germline gives CDR1 SGHTA, CDR2 FQGNSA. The CDR3, as DNA: TGTGCCAGCAGCTCCCAAGGACTAGCGGAGTCCACCGGGGAGCTGTTTTTT. Translated, it gives CASSSQGLAESTGELFF.

The chain joins TRBV18 to TRBJ2-7; D is possibly TRBD1 (6 bases). The V gene's germline CDR1 is KGHSH and CDR2 LQKENI. V lost 3 bases and J 4 bases, leaving 10 bases between the germline ends. The CDR3 loop spans 13 amino acids. CDR3 loop: CASSPGQRYEQYF. Here the CDR3 DNA reads TGTGCCAGCTCACCTGGACAGAGGTACGAGCAGTACTTC.

This chain connects TRBV28 to TRBJ2-3; the D call may be TRBD1 or TRBD2 (5 bases each). The CDR3 spans 15 residues. V lost 6 bases, J lost 7 bases, and 20 bases lay in between. CDR1 is MDHEN and CDR2 is SYDVKM in the germline V gene. CDR3 amino acids: CASSGFEGWAYTQYF. Here the CDR3 DNA reads TGTGCCAGCAGCGGGTTTGAGGGGTGGGCCTATACGCAGTATTTT.

V gene TRBV10-3 combines with J gene TRBJ1-2; possibly TRBD1 for D (5 bases). The V end lost 4 bases, the J end lost 5 bases, and 20 bases lay between the germline ends. This CDR3 spans 16 amino acids. The germline gives CDR1 ENHRY, CDR2 SYGVKD. The DNA for the CDR3 is TGTGCCATCAGTGTACCAGGAGGAGGGGCAGGTTATGGCTACACCTTC. It specifies CAISVPGGGAGYGYTF.

The chain recombines TRBV9 with TRBJ2-7; 14 bases map to TRBD2. Germline lookup yields CDR1 SGDLS and CDR2 YYNGEE. The V gene end was trimmed by 3 bases and the J gene end by 3 bases; junction bases not matched to a gene: 2. The CDR3 length is 15 residues. The CDR3 loop is CASSAGTSGSYEQYF. CDR3 DNA sequence: TGTGCCAGCAGCGCAGGGACTAGCGGGAGCTACGAGCAGTACTTC.

The chain has TRBV19 and TRBJ2-4, with 8 bases lining up with TRBD2. J gave up 6 bases and V 10 bases, and 5 bases lay outside the gene matches. Germline CDR1 is LNHDA and CDR2 is SQIVND (reference sequence). This CDR3 spans 12 amino acids. CDR3 nucleotide sequence: TGTGCCACCGCGGGAGGAGGAAACATTCAGTACTTC. It translates to CATAGGGNIQYF.

This chain connects TRBV3-1 (or the pseudogene TRBV3-2) to TRBJ1-2; D remains unclear. Looked up from germline, CDR1 is LGHDT and CDR2 is YNNKEL (reference sequence). V shed 1 base and J shed 2 bases, with 2 bases lying between them. The CDR3 extends over 12 amino acids. The CDR3 sequence is CASSQANYGYTF. CDR3 nucleotides: TGTGCCAGCAGCCAAGCGAACTATGGCTACACCTTC.

This chain connects TRBV19 to TRBJ1-1; D gene uncertain. This CDR3 has 12 residues. Trimming stripped 6 bases from V and 8 bases from J, with 13 bases between. Germline lookup yields CDR1 LNHDA and CDR2 SQIVND (reference sequence). This chain's CDR3 is CASRERGDEAFF. For the CDR3, the DNA is TGTGCCAGTAGGGAGCGGGGAGACGAAGCTTTCTTT.

The CDR3 sequence: CASTPGPEAEQYF. The CDR3 DNA reads as TGTGCCAGCACCCCCGGGCCGGAGGCCGAGCAGTACTTC. The chain is built from TRBV6-5 and TRBJ2-7, with D possibly matching TRBD2 (5 bases). The CDR3 is made up of 13 amino acids. In germline, CDR1 is MNHEY, CDR2 SVGAGI. Trimming cost V 7 bases and J 6 bases, with 16 bases left between them.